Given below is one TCR beta chain in context. Its antigen is as yet unknown. These data are taken from a study of cytomegalovirus exposure and HLA in healthy donors. TCRdb keeps only in-frame clones here, not all; method: immunoSEQ multiplex PCR. The data contain about 360,000 clones, 70% to 90% of them singletons. Germline CDR1 reads SGHRS; CDR2 reads YFSETQ. This CDR3 spans 15 amino acids. The V end lost 2 bases, the J end lost 2 bases, and 13 bases lay between the germline ends. Study results and limitations: The TCR clusters that emerged in the first cohort tended, a later analysis found, to co-occur in the 120 or so validation repertoires. Researchers catalogued 164 TCR beta chains as cytomegalovirus-associated.

This receptor was obtained from a woman younger than 30 in good health and CMV-seronegative. The specimen was PBMCs. The chain couples TRBV5-1 to TRBJ1-2; the D gene is possibly TRBD1 (6 bases). Here the CDR3 reads CASSFQAGENYGYTF. DNA for the CDR3: TGCGCCAGCAGCTTTCAGGCAGGGGAGAACTATGGCTACACCTTC.